The clone carrying this T cell receptor beta chain was seen a handful of times. This CDR3 is built from 17 residues. Germline V gene sequence: CDR1 SGHTA, CDR2 FQGTGA. V lost 5 bases and J lost 2, with 20 bases in between. This sample was taken from a study of STAT5B mutations in CD4+ large granular lymphocyte leukemia. Profiled with immunoSEQ multiplex PCR; TCRdb holds only in-frame clones, not every one. The data hold 48,000 or so clones, with roughly 70% observed a single time. Controls came from buffy coats of healthy blood donors. This clonotype was sampled from a human donor in good health. The J gene is TRBJ2-3, the V gene TRBV7-3; D is ambiguous. Sequencing was carried out using CD4+ T cells from blood buffy coats. The CDR3 loop is CASSHATSGFPTDTQYF. CDR3 DNA: TGTGCCAGCAGCCATGCCACCTCCGGGTTCCCCACAGATACGCAGTATTTT. Drawing the rest from reference TRBV7-3 and TRBJ2-3, the complete variable domain is GAGVSQTPSNKVTEKGKYVELRCDPISGHTALYWYRQSLGQGPEFLIYFQGTGAADDSGLPNDRFFAVRPEGSVSTLKIQRTERGDSAVYLCASSHATSGFPTDTQYFGPGTRLTVL.